This TCR beta chain was sequenced in a study of vaccination and CD4 T cells after COVID-19. On the study more broadly: Overlapping SARS-CoV-2, HCoV-NL63, HCoV-OC43 and HCoV-229E spike peptides stimulated the cells. Findings and limits, study-wide: Spike mono-reactivity applied to 304 of 307 vaccine-specific clones detected in convalescent patients.

The J segment lost 7 bases and the V segment lost 6 bases, leaving 6 bases of the junction unmatched. Germline lookup yields CDR1 MDHEN and CDR2 SYDVKM. The CDR3 contains 12 residues. Treatment given: approximately nine-day PBMC culture with coronavirus spike peptide pools or control peptides (ViraFEST assay). With regard to this clonotype: Its cognate antigen is unknown.

Sequenced with the Oncomine TCR Beta short-read assay was DNA taken from cultured CD4+ T cells. TCRdb independently ran MiXCR on the PCR reads; one entry per CDR3 protein. The table lists 8,500 or so distinct CDR3 sequences, around three fifths of them singletons. The TCR comes from a human donor who had recovered from COVID-19. The sequenced sample was CD4+ T cells from blood, cultured in vitro. The genes are TRBV28 and TRBJ2-7; 7 bases align to TRBD1. The CDR3 sequence: CASRKGAREQYF. DNA of the CDR3: TGTGCCAGCAGAAAGGGGGCGCGGGAGCAGTACTTC.